This TCR beta chain was obtained from a study of T-cell reconstitution after alpha-beta-depleted transplantation in children. This clonotype was found a few times. Molecular barcoding with unique molecular identifiers was used for the TCRbeta library. MiXCR was run by TCRdb on the PCR reads, yielding one entry per CDR3 protein. This table has around 600,000 distinct CDR3 sequences, under 12% appearing once. Germline CDR1 and CDR2: DFQATT and SNEGSKA (reference sequence). CDR3 size: 16 residues. The V gene end was trimmed by 4 bases and the J gene end by 1 base; junction bases not matched to a gene: 6.

The input for sequencing was PBMCs from the stem cell graft donor, taken from the stem cell graft. The clonotype was recovered from a human donor who donated a stem cell graft to a child with acute myeloid leukemia. The V call is TRBV20-1, the J call TRBJ2-7; 14 bases are shared with TRBD2. The CDR3: CSANDRTSGRSYEQYF. The CDR3 DNA reads TGCAGTGCTAACGACAGGACTAGCGGGAGGTCCTACGAGCAGTACTTC.